This TCR beta chain came from a study of cytomegalovirus exposure and HLA in healthy donors. The wider study: A subsequent analysis stated that the 120 validation repertoires were run on the same platform as the roughly 620 first-cohort repertoires.

Study results and limitations: A later analysis found first-cohort TCR clusters tended to co-occur in the 90 to 150 validation repertoires. Using the classifier, cytomegalovirus status was reportedly diagnosed with high specificity and sensitivity. Cytomegalovirus-associated status was assigned to about 170 TCR beta chains.

At least ten counts were recorded for this clone. What it recognizes is unknown. The CDR3 spans 15 residues. The germline V and J ends were trimmed by 0 bases and 2 bases, with 11 bases remaining between them. CDR1 is KGHSH, CDR2 LQKENI, per germline. Generated by immunoSEQ multiplex PCR, the TCRdb table keeps only in-frame clones and is missing some. Counted here are about 150,000 clones, approximately 90% occurring once; the ten biggest clones make up around 0.7%. Sequencing was carried out using PBMCs. The chain joins TRBV18 to TRBJ2-7, with a tentative D call TRBD1 (6 bases). The sequence came from a man aged 18 to 29 in good health and CMV-seronegative. CDR3 DNA: TGTGCCAGCTCACCACCCGCGGCAGGGGCCTACGAGCAGTACTTC. Translation gives CASSPPAAGAYEQYF.